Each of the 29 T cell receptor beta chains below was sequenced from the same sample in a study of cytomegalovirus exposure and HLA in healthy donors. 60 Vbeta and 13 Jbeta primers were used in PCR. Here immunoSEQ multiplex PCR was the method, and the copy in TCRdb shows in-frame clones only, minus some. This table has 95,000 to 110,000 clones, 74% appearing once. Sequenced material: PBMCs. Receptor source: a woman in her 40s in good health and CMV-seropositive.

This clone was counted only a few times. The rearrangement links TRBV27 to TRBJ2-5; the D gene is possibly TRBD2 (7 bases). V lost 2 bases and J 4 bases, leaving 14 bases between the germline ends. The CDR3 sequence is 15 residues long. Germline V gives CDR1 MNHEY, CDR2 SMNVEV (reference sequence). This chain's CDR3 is CASSLIQGGRETQYF. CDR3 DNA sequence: TGTGCCAGCAGTTTAATACAGGGAGGGAGAGAGACCCAGTACTTC.

CDR3 loop: CASSNRQGGNTEAFF. CDR3 DNA: TGCGCCAGCAGCAACAGACAGGGAGGGAACACTGAAGCTTTCTTT. V is TRBV5-1 and J is TRBJ1-1, with TRBD1 matching over 7 bases. Germline-derived CDR1 and CDR2 are SGHRS and YFSETQ. Trimming at V came to 4 bases and at J to 1 base, leaving 7 bases not matched to a gene. The CDR3 runs 15 residues.

The CDR3 nucleotides read TGTGCCAGCAGTTACTCGGCAGCGCCCGATACGCAGTATTTT. Translation: CASSYSAAPDTQYF. The chain carries TRBV6-5 and TRBJ2-3; D call uncertain. The germline V gene encodes CDR1 MNHEY and CDR2 SVGAGI. The CDR3 covers 14 residues. Trimming removed 0 bases from V and 6 bases from J, with 10 bases in between.

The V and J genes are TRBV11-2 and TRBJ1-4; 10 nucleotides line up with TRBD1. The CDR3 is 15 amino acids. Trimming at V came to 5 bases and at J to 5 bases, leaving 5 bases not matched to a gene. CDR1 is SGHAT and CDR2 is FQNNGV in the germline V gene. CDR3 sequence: CASSRDRGRNEKLFF. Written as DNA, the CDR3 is TGTGCCAGCAGCCGGGACAGGGGACGCAATGAAAAACTGTTTTTT. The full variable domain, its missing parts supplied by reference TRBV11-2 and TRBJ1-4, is EAGVAQSPRYKIIEKRQSVAFWCNPISGHATLYWYQQILGQGPKLLIQFQNNGVVDDSQLPKDRFSAERLKGVDSTLKIQPAKLEDSAVYLCASSRDRGRNEKLFFGSGTQLSVL.

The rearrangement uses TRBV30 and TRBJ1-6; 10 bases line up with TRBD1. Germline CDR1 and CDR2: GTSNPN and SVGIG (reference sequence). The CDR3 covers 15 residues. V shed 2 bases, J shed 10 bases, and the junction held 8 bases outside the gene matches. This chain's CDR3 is CAWSPGDRGRSPLHF. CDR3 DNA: TGTGCCTGGAGTCCTGGGGACAGGGGCCGATCACCCCTCCACTTT.

In DNA form, the CDR3 reads TGTGCCAGCAGCTTAGGGGAGCAGCCCCAGCATTTT. It specifies CASSLGEQPQHF. The chain carries TRBV13 and TRBJ1-5; unclear D gene. CDR1 PRHDT and CDR2 FYEKMQ come from the germline V gene (reference sequence). The V and J ends lost 0 bases and 7 bases respectively, with 4 bases between them. CDR3 size: 12 residues.

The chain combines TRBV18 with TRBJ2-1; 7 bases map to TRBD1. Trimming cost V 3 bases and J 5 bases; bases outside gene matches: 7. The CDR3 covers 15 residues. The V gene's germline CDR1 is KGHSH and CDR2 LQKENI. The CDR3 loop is CASSPRQGSDNEQFF. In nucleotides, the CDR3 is TGTGCCAGCTCACCCAGACAGGGCTCGGACAATGAGCAGTTCTTC. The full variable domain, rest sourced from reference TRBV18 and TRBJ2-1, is NAGVMQNPRHLVRRRGQEARLRCSPMKGHSHVYWYRQLPEEGLKFMVYLQKENIIDESGMPKERFSAEFPKEGPSILRIQQVVRGDSAAYFCASSPRQGSDNEQFFGPGTRLTVL.

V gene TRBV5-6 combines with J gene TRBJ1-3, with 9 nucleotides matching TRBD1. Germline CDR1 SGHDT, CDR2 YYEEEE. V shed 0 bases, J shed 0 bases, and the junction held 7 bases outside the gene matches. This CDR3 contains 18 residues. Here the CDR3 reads CASSLAGTGRASGNTIYF. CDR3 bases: TGTGCCAGCAGCTTGGCCGGGACAGGGAGGGCCTCTGGAAACACCATATATTTT.

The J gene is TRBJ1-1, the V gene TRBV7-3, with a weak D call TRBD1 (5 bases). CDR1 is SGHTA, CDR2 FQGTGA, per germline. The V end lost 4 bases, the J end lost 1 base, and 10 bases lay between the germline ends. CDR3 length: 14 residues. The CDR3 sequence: CASSSGHSNTEAFF. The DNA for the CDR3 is TGTGCCAGCAGCTCCGGACATTCGAACACTGAAGCTTTCTTT. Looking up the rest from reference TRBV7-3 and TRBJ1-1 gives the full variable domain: GAGVSQTPSNKVTEKGKYVELRCDPISGHTALYWYRQSLGQGPEFLIYFQGTGAADDSGLPNDRFFAVRPEGSVSTLKIQRTERGDSAVYLCASSSGHSNTEAFFGQGTRLTVV.

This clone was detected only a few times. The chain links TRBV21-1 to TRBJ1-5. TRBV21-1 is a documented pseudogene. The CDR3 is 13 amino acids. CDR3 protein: CASSKVAGLPQHF. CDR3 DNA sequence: TGTGCCAGCAGCAAAGTAGCGGGGTTGCCCCAGCATTTT.

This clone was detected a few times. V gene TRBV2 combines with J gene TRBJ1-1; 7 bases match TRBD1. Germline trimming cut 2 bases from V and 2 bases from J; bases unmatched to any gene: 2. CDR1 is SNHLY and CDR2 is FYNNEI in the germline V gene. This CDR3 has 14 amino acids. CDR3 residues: CASSERTGNTEAFF. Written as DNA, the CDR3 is TGTGCCAGCAGTGAAAGGACAGGCAACACTGAAGCTTTCTTT. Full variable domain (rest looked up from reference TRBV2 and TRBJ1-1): EPEVTQTPSHQVTQMGQEVILRCVPISNHLYFYWYRQILGQKVEFLVSFYNNEISEKSEIFDDQFSVERPDGSNFTLKIRSTKLEDSAMYFCASSERTGNTEAFFGQGTRLTVV.

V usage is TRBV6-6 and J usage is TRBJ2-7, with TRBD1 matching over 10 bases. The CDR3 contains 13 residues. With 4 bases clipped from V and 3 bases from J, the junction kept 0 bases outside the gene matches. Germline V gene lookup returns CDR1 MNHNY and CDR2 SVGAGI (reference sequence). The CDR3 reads CASSWTGGYEQYF. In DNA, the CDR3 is TGTGCCAGCAGTTGGACAGGGGGCTACGAGCAGTACTTC.

CDR3 amino acids: CASSLSLAGTYEQYF. The CDR3, as DNA: TGTGCCAGCAGCTTAAGCCTAGCGGGGACCTACGAGCAGTACTTC. The V gene is TRBV7-8, the J gene TRBJ2-7; 9 bases agree with TRBD2. V trimming: 2 bases; J trimming: 2 bases; junction bases outside the gene matches: 4. Per germline, CDR1 SGHVS and CDR2 FQNEAQ. This CDR3 has 15 residues. The full variable domain, with the rest looked up from reference TRBV7-8 and TRBJ2-7, is GAGVSQSPRYKVAKRGQDVALRCDPISGHVSLFWYQQALGQGPEFLTYFQNEAQLDKSGLPSDRFFAERPEGSVSTLKIQRTQQEDSAVYLCASSLSLAGTYEQYFGPGTRLTVT.

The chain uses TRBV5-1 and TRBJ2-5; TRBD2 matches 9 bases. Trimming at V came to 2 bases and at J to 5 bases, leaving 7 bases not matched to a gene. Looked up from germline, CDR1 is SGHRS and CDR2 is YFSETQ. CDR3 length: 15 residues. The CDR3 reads CASSFGAGGVETQYF. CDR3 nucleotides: TGCGCCAGCAGCTTCGGAGCGGGGGGCGTGGAGACCCAGTACTTC. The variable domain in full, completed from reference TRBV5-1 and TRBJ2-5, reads KAGVTQTPRYLIKTRGQQVTLSCSPISGHRSVSWYQQTPGQGLQFLFEYFSETQRNKGNFPGRFSGRQFSNSRSEMNVSTLELGDSALYLCASSFGAGGVETQYFGPGTRLLVL.

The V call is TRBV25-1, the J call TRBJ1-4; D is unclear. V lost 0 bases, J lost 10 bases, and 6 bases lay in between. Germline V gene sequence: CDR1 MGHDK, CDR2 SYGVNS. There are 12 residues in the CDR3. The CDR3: CASSEYSGKLFF. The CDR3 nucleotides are TGTGCCAGCAGTGAATACAGCGGAAAACTGTTTTTT.

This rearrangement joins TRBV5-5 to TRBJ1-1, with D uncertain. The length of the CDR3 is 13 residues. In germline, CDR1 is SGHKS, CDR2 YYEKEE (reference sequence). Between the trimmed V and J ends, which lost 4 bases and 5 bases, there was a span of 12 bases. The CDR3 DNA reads TGTGCCAGCAGCCCACTAGGAGGTACTGAAGCTTTCTTT. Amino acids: CASSPLGGTEAFF.

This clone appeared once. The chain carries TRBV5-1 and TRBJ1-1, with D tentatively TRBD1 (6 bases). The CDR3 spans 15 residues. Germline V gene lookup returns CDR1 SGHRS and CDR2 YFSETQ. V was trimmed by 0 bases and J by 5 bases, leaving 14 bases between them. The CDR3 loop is CASSLVSTGGTEAFF. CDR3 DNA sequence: TGCGCCAGCAGCTTGGTTTCGACAGGAGGAACTGAAGCTTTCTTT.

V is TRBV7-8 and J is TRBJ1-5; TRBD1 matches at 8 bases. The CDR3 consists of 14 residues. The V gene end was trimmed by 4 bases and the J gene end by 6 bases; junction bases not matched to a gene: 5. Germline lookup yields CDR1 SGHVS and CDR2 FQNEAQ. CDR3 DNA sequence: TGTGCCAGCAGCTCTCAGGGGGCCTCTCAGCCCCAGCATTTT. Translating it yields CASSSQGASQPQHF.

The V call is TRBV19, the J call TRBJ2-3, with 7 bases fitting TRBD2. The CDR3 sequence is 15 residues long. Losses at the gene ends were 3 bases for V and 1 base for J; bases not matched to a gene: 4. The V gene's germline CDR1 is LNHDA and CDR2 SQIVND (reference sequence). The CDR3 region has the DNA TGTGCCAGTAGTATTACGGGGGGACGCACAGATACGCAGTATTTT. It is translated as CASSITGGRTDTQYF.

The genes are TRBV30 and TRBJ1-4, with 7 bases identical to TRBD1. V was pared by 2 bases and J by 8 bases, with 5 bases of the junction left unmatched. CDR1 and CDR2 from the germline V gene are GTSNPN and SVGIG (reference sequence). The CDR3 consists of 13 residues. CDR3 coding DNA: TGTGCCTGGAGTATAGGGGGCGCCGAAAAACTGTTTTTT. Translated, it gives CAWSIGGAEKLFF.

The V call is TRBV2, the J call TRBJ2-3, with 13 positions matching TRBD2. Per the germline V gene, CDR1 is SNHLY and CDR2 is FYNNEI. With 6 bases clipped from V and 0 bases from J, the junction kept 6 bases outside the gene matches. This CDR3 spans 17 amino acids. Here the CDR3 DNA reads TGTGCCAGCAGGATGGGACTAGCGGGGACAAGCACAGATACGCAGTATTTT. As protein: CASRMGLAGTSTDTQYF.

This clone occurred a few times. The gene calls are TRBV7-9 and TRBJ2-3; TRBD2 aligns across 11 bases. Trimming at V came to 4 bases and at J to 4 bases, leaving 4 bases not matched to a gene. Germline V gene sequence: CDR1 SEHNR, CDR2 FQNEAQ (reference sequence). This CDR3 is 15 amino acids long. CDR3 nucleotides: TGTGCCAGCAGCTCTAGCGGGGGGCACGCAGATACGCAGTATTTT. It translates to CASSSSGGHADTQYF.

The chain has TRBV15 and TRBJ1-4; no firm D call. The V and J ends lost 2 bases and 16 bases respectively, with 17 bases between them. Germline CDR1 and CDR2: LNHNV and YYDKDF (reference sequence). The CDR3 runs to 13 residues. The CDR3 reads CATSRYGTADAFF. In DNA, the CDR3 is TGTGCCACCAGCAGATATGGCACAGCGGACGCGTTTTTT.

CDR3 sequence: CASSQDVVSGYTF. The CDR3 bases are TGCGCCAGCAGCCAAGATGTCGTAAGCGGCTACACCTTC. The chain carries TRBV4-3 and TRBJ1-2; no definite D call. The CDR3 covers 13 residues. V was clipped by 0 bases and J by 8 bases, with 10 bases between them. In germline, CDR1 is LGHNA, CDR2 YSLEER.

The CDR3 reads CSVRGTGNQPQHF. DNA for the CDR3: TGCAGCGTCCGCGGGACGGGCAATCAGCCCCAGCATTTT. The chain has TRBV29-1 and TRBJ1-5; maybe TRBD1 (5 bases). Trimming took 6 bases from V and 2 from J, leaving 11 bases between them. Germline CDR1 reads SQVTM; CDR2 reads ANQGSEA. The CDR3 covers 13 residues.

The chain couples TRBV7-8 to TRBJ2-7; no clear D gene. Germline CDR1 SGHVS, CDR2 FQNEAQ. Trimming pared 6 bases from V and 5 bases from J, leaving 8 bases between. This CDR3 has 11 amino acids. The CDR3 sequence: CASSPQNEQYF. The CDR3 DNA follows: TGTGCCAGCAGTCCACAGAACGAGCAGTACTTC.

This CDR3 is CASSEATFRQPQHF. The DNA for the CDR3 is TGTGCCAGCAGTGAAGCTACTTTCAGGCAGCCCCAGCATTTT. This chain joins TRBV2 and TRBJ1-5; D not certain. CDR3 length equals 14 residues. Trimming removed 0 bases from V and 7 bases from J, with 10 bases in between. Germline CDR1 SNHLY, CDR2 FYNNEI. The full variable domain, its missing parts supplied by reference TRBV2 and TRBJ1-5, is EPEVTQTPSHQVTQMGQEVILRCVPISNHLYFYWYRQILGQKVEFLVSFYNNEISEKSEIFDDQFSVERPDGSNFTLKIRSTKLEDSAMYFCASSEATFRQPQHFGDGTRLSIL.

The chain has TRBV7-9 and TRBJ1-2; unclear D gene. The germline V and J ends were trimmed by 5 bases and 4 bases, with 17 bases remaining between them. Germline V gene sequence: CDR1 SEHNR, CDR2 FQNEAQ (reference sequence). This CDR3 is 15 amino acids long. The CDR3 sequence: CASSLRGEGSYGYTF. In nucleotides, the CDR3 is TGTGCCAGCAGCCTCCGGGGAGAGGGCTCCTATGGCTACACCTTC.

Here the CDR3 DNA reads TGTGCCAGCAGCCCGACAGGGGCGAACACTGAAGCTTTCTTT. Its translation is CASSPTGANTEAFF. The rearrangement uses TRBV11-2 and TRBJ1-1; TRBD1 aligns across 8 bases. The CDR3 totals 14 residues. The germline CDR1 and CDR2 sequences are SGHAT and FQNNGV. Trimming removed 5 bases from V and 1 base from J; junction bases left unmatched: 3.